This T cell receptor beta chain was documented in a study of T cell responses to AZD1222 COVID-19 vaccine. Sequenced by immunoSEQ multiplex PCR; TCRdb stores in-frame clones only, minus some. The data contain around 200,000 clones, 85% to 95% of them singletons. Trimming removed 5 bases at V and 2 bases at J, with 10 bases between. The CDR3 extends over 13 amino acids. The source is an adult in good health. Sequences were derived from peripheral blood, sampled on day 0 of AZD1222 vaccination. The chain employs TRBV12-3 or TRBV12-4 and TRBJ2-7, with D perhaps matching TRBD1 (5 bases). In DNA form, the CDR3 reads TGTGCCAGCAGTCCCGACAGCACCTACGAGCAGTACTTC. This sequence encodes CASSPDSTYEQYF.